This T cell receptor (beta chain) was obtained from a study of cytomegalovirus exposure and HLA in healthy donors. The overall study: Among the roughly 430 genotyped donors, around 85% were placed in the Caucasian-associated ancestry cluster. Findings and limits, study-wide: Specificity of three CMV-associated chains for CMV antigens was verified in vitro. The study listed about 150 cytomegalovirus-associated TCR beta chains.

There are many counts of this clone. Its antigen is as yet unknown. A multiplex PCR was run with 60 Vbeta primers and 13 Jbeta primers. Clones were sequenced by immunoSEQ multiplex PCR, and TCRdb holds only the in-frame ones, with some missing. Of fewer than 110,000 clones listed, roughly four fifths are singletons. CDR1 is SGHTA and CDR2 is FQGTGA in the germline V gene. The CDR3 totals 14 residues. Trimming took off 5 bases at V and 7 bases at J, with 18 bases between the two ends. The chain has TRBV7-3 and TRBJ2-7; a weak D match, TRBD1 (6 bases). The clonotype was recovered from a young man in good health and CMV-seronegative. Sequencing input: PBMCs. The CDR3 protein is CASSPRKGVKEQYF. DNA of the CDR3: TGTGCCAGCAGCCCAAGAAAGGGGGTAAAGGAGCAGTACTTC. The full variable domain, with the rest looked up from reference TRBV7-3 and TRBJ2-7, is GAGVSQTPSNKVTEKGKYVELRCDPISGHTALYWYRQSLGQGPEFLIYFQGTGAADDSGLPNDRFFAVRPEGSVSTLKIQRTERGDSAVYLCASSPRKGVKEQYFGPGTRLTVT.